A single sample is the source of the 9 T cell receptor beta chains below, sequenced in a study of cytomegalovirus exposure and HLA in healthy donors. Produced via immunoSEQ multiplex PCR; TCRdb's table is partial and in-frame only. Found here are some 100,000 clones, approximately 88% of them singletons; the top ten hold 1.5% to 2%. Material for sequencing was PBMCs. These receptors were taken from a man aged 18 to 30 in good health and CMV-seronegative.

The V and J genes are TRBV6-1 and TRBJ2-7, with D uncertain. Germline-derived CDR1 and CDR2 are MNHNS and SASEGT. V was clipped by 10 bases and J by 2 bases, with 15 bases between them. The CDR3 consists of 13 residues. The CDR3 protein is CATFTRNPYEQYF. The CDR3 DNA follows: TGTGCCACCTTCACGCGGAATCCCTACGAGCAGTACTTC.

The chain recombines TRBV28 with TRBJ1-5; TRBD1 agrees at 9 bases. The CDR3 runs to 15 residues. Trimming at V came to 5 bases and at J to 6 bases, leaving 8 bases not matched to a gene. CDR1 MDHEN and CDR2 SYDVKM come from the germline V gene. CDR3 protein: CASSPRTGEGQPQHF. The CDR3 DNA is TGTGCCAGCAGTCCCCGGACAGGGGAAGGTCAGCCCCAGCATTTT.

The chain combines TRBV28 with TRBJ2-1; tentative D call: TRBD2 (7 bases). The CDR3 has 15 residues. Germline values: CDR1 MDHEN, CDR2 SYDVKM. The germline V and J ends were trimmed by 3 bases and 5 bases, with 14 bases remaining between them. The CDR3, as DNA: TGTGCCAGCAGTTTTTTGCCGGGGGGCCACAATGAGCAGTTCTTC. This gives the protein CASSFLPGGHNEQFF.

The chain joins TRBV7-2 to TRBJ2-3, with 9 nucleotides matching TRBD1. The ends lost 1 base at V and 5 bases at J; junction bases unmatched: 4. The V gene's germline CDR1 is SGHTA and CDR2 FQGNSA. The CDR3 loop spans 15 amino acids. CDR3 amino acids: CASSLVGQGRDTQYF. DNA for the CDR3: TGTGCCAGCAGCTTAGTCGGACAGGGGAGAGATACGCAGTATTTT.

This chain links TRBV5-4 with TRBJ2-7; no clear D. The CDR3 covers 14 residues. Germline V CDR1 and CDR2: SGHNT, YYREEE (reference sequence). V was trimmed by 0 bases and J by 0 bases, leaving 7 bases between them. The CDR3 region is CASSLEQSSYEQYF. In DNA, the CDR3 is TGTGCCAGCAGCTTGGAACAGAGCTCCTACGAGCAGTACTTC.

The chain uses TRBV6-6 and TRBJ1-4; 8 positions agree with TRBD1. CDR1 is MNHNY and CDR2 is SVGAGI in the germline V gene (reference sequence). The CDR3 has 14 residues. J lost 9 bases, V lost 3 bases, and 6 bases had no gene match. The CDR3 here is CASSYRTGSQKLFF. The CDR3 DNA reads TGTGCCAGCAGTTATCGGACAGGGTCTCAAAAACTGTTTTTT.

The rearrangement joins TRBV19 to TRBJ2-1, with D maybe TRBD2 (6 bases). Trimming pared 1 base from V and 4 bases from J, leaving 11 bases between. CDR1 and CDR2 (germline): LNHDA, SQIVND (reference sequence). The CDR3 loop spans 15 amino acids. CDR3 in DNA: TGTGCCAGTAGTATAGGCGGGGCCCGATACAATGAGCAGTTCTTC. This translates into CASSIGGARYNEQFF.

This clone was seen repeatedly, ten times or more. The genes are TRBV5-1 and TRBJ2-5; 9 nucleotides align to TRBD1. With V trimmed by 2 bases and J by 4 bases, 6 bases remained unmatched. CDR3 size: 15 residues. Germline CDR1 and CDR2: SGHRS and YFSETQ. Here the CDR3 reads CASSLTGGKGETQYF. For the CDR3, the DNA is TGCGCCAGCAGCTTAACAGGGGGCAAGGGAGAGACCCAGTACTTC.

The gene calls are TRBV2 and TRBJ1-1; D might be TRBD1 (5 bases). The CDR3 covers 13 residues. V lost 1 base and J lost 6, with 9 bases in between. Germline V gives CDR1 SNHLY, CDR2 FYNNEI. CDR3 bases: TGTGCCAGCAGTGAAGAGGGCAGGGCTGAAGCTTTCTTT. Translating it yields CASSEEGRAEAFF.